Listed here is a single T cell receptor (beta chain). This CDR3 has 16 residues. V lost 3 bases and J lost 1, with 18 bases in between. Germline V gene data show CDR1 as GTSNPN and CDR2 as SVGIG (reference sequence). Per the original data handling: The authors estimated nucleated cell counts from reference gene primer amplification. Assay: immunoSEQ multiplex PCR; the TCRdb copy retains only in-frame clones and omits some. From that table come the V and J calls and clone size; the DNA was used to work out D and trimming. The sample shows more than 200,000 clones, 80% of them seen only once. The study recruited people aged about 18 to 90 years across roughly 23 US areas. This sample is part of a study of blood T cell repertoires in COVID-19. Study information: Acute and convalescent COVID-19 specimens originated in the United States, Italy and Spain.

The chain employs TRBV30 and TRBJ1-1; perhaps TRBD1 as D (6 bases). The sequence was obtained from a woman in her 40s with acute COVID-19. Sequences were obtained from PBMCs or T cells enriched from blood (not recorded which). CDR3 in DNA: TGTGCCTGGAGACAAAGGGGGGGCTTGGGGAACACTGAAGCTTTCTTT. Translated: CAWRQRGGLGNTEAFF.